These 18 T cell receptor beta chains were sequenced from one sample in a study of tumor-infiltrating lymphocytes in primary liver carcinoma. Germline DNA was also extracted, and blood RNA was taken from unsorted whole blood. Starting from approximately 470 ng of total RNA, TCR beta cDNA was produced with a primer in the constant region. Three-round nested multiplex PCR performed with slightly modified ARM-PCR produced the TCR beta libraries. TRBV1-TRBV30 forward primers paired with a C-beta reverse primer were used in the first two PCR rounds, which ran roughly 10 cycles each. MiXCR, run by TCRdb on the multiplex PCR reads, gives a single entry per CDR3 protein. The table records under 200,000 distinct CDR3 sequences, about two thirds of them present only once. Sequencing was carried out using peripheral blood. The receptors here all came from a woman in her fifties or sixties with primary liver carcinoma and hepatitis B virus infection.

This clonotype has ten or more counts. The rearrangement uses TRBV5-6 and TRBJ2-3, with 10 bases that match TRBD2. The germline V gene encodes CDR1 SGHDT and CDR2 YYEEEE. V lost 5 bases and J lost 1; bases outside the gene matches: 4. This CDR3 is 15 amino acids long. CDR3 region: CASRPSGRGTDTQYF. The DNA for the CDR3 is TGTGCCAGCAGACCGAGCGGGAGGGGCACAGATACGCAGTATTTT.

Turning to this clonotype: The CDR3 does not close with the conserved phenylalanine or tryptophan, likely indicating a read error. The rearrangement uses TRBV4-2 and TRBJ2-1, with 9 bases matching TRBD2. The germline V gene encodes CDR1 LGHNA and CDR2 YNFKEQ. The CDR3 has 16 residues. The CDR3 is CASSQLESGRRNEQFL. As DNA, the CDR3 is TGTGCCAGTAGCCAACTGGAAAGCGGGAGGCGCAATGAGCAGTTCTTA.

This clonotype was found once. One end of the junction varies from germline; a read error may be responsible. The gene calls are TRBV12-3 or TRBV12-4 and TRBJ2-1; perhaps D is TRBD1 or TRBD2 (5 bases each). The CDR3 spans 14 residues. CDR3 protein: CVSSSPTGGVMQFF. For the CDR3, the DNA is TGTGTCAGCAGCTCGCCGACTGGGGGAGTGATGCAGTTCTTC.

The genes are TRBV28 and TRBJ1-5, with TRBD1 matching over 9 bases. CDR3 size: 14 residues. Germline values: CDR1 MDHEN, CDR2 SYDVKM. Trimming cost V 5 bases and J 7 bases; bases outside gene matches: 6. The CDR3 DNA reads TGTGCCAGCAGTACGGGACAGGGTTGGCAGCCCCAGCATTTT. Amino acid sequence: CASSTGQGWQPQHF.

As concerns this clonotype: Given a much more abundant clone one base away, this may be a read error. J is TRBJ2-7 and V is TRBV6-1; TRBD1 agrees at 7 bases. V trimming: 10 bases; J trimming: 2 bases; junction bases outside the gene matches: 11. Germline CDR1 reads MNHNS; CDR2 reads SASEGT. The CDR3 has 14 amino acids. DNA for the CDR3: TGTGCCAACCAAGACAGGGCAGGAGCCTACGAGCAGTACTTC. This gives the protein CANQDRAGAYEQYF.

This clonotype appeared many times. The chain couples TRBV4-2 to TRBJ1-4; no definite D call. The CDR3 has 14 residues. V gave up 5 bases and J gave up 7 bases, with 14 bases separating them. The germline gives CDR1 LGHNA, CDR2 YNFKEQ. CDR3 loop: CASSWSVDGEKLFF. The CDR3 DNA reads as TGTGCCAGCAGCTGGAGCGTGGACGGTGAAAAACTGTTTTTT.

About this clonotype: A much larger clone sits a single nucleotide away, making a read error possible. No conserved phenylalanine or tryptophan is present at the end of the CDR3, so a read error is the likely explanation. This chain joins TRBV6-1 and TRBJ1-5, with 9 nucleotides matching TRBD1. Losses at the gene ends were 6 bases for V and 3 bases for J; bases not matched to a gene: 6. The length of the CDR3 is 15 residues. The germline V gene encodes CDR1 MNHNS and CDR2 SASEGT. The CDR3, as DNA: TGTGCCAGCAGGCGACAGGGGGACTTCAATCAGCCCCAGCATTAT. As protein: CASRRQGDFNQPQHY.

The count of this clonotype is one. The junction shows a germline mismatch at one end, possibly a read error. The CDR3 protein is CVSRLDPDYEQYF. CDR3 DNA: TGTGTCAGCAGGTTGGACCCCGACTACGAGCAGTACTTC. The genes are TRBV11-2 and TRBJ2-7; D is ambiguous. The CDR3 runs 13 residues. From germline, CDR1 is SGHAT and CDR2 FQNNGV. The whole variable domain, remainder taken from reference TRBV11-2 and TRBJ2-7, is EAGVAQSPRYKIIEKRQSVAFWCNPISGHATLYWYQQILGQGPKLLIQFQNNGVVDDSQLPKDRFSAERLKGVDSTLKIQPAKLEDSAVYLCVSRLDPDYEQYFGPGTRLTVT.

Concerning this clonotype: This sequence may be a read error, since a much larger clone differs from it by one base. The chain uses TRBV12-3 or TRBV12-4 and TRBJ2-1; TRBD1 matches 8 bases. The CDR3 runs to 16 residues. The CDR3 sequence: CASCFARGLFYNEQFF. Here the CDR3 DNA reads TGTGCCAGCTGTTTTGCCAGGGGGCTATTCTACAATGAGCAGTTCTTC.

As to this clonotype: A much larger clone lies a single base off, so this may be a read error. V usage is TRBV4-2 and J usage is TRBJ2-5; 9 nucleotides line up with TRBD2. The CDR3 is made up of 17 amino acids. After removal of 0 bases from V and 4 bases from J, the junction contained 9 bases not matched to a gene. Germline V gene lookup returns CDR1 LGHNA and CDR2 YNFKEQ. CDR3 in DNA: TGTGCCAGCAGCCAAGATCTGGCGGGAGGGTGGCTAGAGACCCAGTACTTC. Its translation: CASSQDLAGGWLETQYF.

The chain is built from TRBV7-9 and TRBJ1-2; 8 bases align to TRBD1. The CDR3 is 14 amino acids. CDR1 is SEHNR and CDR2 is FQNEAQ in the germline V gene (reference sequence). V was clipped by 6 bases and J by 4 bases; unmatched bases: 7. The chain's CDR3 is CASRPTGGAYGYTF. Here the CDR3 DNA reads TGTGCCAGCAGGCCAACAGGGGGTGCCTATGGCTACACCTTC.

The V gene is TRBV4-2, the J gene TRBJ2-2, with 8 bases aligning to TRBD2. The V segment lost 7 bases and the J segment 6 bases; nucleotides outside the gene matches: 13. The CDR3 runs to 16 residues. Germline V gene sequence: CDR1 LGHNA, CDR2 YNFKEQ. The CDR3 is CASTRNSGMDAGELFF. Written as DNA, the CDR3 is TGTGCCAGCACCCGCAATAGCGGGATGGACGCCGGGGAGCTGTTTTTT.

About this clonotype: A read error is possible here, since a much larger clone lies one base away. The CDR3 spells CTSGLGSSYNEQFF. CDR3 sequence (DNA): TGTACTAGTGGTTTGGGTAGCTCCTACAATGAGCAGTTCTTC. This chain joins TRBV12-5 and TRBJ2-1, with D perhaps matching TRBD2 (5 bases). The CDR3 is 14 amino acids. Germline CDR1 reads LGHNT; CDR2 reads FRNRAP.

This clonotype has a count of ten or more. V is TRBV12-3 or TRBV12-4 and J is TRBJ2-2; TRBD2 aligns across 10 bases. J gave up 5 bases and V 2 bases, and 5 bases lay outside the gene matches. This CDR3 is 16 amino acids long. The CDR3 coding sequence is TGTGCCAGCAGTTTACTAGCGGGAGAGAGAACCGGGGAGCTGTTTTTT. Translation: CASSLLAGERTGELFF.

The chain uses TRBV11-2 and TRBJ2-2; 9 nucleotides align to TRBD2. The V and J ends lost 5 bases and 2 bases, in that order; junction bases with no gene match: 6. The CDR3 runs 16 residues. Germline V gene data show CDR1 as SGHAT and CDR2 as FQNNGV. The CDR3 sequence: CASSSSGSNNTGELFF. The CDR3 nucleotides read TGTGCCAGCAGCAGTAGCGGGAGTAATAACACCGGGGAGCTGTTTTTT.

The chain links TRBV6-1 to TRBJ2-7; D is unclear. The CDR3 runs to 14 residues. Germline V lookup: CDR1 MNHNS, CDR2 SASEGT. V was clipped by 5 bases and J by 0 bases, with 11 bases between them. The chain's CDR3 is CASSSYGVSYEQYF. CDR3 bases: TGTGCCAGCAGTTCGTATGGGGTCTCCTACGAGCAGTACTTC.

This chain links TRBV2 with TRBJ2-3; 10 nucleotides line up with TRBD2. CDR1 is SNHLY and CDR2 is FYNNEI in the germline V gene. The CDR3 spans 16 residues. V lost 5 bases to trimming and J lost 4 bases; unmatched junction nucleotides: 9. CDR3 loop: CASSHIAGGPPDTQYF. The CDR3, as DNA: TGTGCCAGCAGTCATATAGCGGGAGGCCCCCCAGATACGCAGTATTTT.

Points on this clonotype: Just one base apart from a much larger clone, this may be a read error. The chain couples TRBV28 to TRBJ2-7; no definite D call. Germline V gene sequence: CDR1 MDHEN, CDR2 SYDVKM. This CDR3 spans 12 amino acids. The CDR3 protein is CVSSLAANEQYF. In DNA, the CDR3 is TGTGTCAGCAGTTTAGCAGCCAACGAGCAGTACTTC. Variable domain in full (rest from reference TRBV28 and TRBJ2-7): DVKVTQSSRYLVKRTGEKVFLECVQDMDHENMFWYRQDPGLGLRLIYFSYDVKMKEKGDIPEGYSVSREKKERFSLILESASTNQTSMYLCVSSLAANEQYFGPGTRLTVT.